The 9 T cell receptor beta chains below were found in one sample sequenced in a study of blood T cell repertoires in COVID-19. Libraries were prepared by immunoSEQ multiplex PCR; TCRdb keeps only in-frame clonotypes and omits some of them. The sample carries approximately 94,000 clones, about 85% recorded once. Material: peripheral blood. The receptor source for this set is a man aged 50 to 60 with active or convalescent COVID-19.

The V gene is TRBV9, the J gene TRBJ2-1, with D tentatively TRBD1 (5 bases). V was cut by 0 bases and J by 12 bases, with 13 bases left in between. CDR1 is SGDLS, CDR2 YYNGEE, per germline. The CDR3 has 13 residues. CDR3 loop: CASSVEGRAAQFF. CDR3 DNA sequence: TGTGCCAGCAGCGTAGAGGGCAGGGCCGCGCAGTTCTTC.

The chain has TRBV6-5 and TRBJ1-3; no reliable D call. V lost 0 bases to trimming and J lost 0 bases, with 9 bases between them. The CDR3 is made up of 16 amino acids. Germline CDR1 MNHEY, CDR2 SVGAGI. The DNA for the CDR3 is TGTGCCAGCAGTTACTCGAGACGGAGCTCTGGAAACACCATATATTTT. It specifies CASSYSRRSSGNTIYF.

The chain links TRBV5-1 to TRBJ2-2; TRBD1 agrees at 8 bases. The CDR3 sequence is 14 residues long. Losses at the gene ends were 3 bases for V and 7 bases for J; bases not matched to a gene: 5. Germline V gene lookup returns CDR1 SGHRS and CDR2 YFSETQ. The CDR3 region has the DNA TGCGCCAGCAGCTCGGACAGGGCTGTCGGGGAGCTGTTTTTT. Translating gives CASSSDRAVGELFF.

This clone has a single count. The CDR3 nucleotides are TGTGCCAGCAGTATCGGTGTTACCCCCTACGAGCAGTACTTC. This encodes CASSIGVTPYEQYF. This chain joins TRBV6-5 and TRBJ2-7; D gene ambiguous. V was pared by 5 bases and J by 2 bases, with 13 bases between. CDR1 MNHEY and CDR2 SVGAGI come from the germline V gene. The CDR3 sequence is 14 residues long.

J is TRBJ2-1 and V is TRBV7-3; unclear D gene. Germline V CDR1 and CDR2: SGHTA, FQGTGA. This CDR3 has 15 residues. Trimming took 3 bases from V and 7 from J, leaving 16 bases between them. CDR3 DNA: TGTGCCAGCAGCTTGAGTGTGGGCAGTCTAAATGAGCAGTTCTTC. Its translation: CASSLSVGSLNEQFF. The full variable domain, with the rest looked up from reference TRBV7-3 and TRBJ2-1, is GAGVSQTPSNKVTEKGKYVELRCDPISGHTALYWYRQSLGQGPEFLIYFQGTGAADDSGLPNDRFFAVRPEGSVSTLKIQRTERGDSAVYLCASSLSVGSLNEQFFGPGTRLTVL.

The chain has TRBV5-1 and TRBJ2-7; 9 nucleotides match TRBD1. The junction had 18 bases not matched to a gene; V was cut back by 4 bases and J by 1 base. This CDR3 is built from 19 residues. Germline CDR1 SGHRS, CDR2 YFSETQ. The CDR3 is CASSPSTGGARRLSYEQYF. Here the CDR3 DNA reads TGCGCCAGCAGCCCGTCGACAGGGGGGGCCCGGCGACTATCCTACGAGCAGTACTTC. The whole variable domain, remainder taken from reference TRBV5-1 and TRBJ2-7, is KAGVTQTPRYLIKTRGQQVTLSCSPISGHRSVSWYQQTPGQGLQFLFEYFSETQRNKGNFPGRFSGRQFSNSRSEMNVSTLELGDSALYLCASSPSTGGARRLSYEQYFGPGTRLTVT.

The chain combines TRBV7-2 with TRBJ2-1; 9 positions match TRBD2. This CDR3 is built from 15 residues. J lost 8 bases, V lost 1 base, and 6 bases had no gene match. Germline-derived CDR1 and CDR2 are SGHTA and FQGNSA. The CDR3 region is CASSLVASGNDEQFF. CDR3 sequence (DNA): TGTGCCAGCAGCTTAGTGGCTAGCGGGAACGATGAGCAGTTCTTC. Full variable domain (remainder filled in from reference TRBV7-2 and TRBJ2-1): GAGVSQSPSNKVTEKGKDVELRCDPISGHTALYWYRQSLGQGLEFLIYFQGNSAPDKSGLPSDRFSAERTGGSVSTLTIQRTQQEDSAVYLCASSLVASGNDEQFFGPGTRLTVL.

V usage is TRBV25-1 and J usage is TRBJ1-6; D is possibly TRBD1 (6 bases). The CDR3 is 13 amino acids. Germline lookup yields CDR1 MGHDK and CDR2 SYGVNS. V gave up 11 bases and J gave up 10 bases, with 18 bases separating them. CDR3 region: CACAGGAGSPLHF. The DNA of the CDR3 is TGTGCCTGCGCCGGGGGGGCTGGGTCACCCCTCCACTTT.

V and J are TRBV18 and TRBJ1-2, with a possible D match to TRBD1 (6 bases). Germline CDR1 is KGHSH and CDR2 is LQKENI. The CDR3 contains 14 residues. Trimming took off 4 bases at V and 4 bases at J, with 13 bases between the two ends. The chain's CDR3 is CASSLGAGVYGYTF. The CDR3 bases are TGTGCCAGCTCACTAGGAGCAGGGGTCTATGGCTACACCTTC.